The next 24 T cell receptor delta chains were all read from a single sample in a study of γδ T cells in repeated Plasmodium falciparum infection. TCRdb re-called the multiplex PCR reads via CATT. Among tens of thousands of delta-chain clones, roughly 1.6% were seen once, and the ten largest hold over 6.5%. Vgamma9/Vdelta2+ and Vdelta2-negative gammadelta T cells were flow-sorted from PBMC for bulk sequencing. Sequencing used gamma-delta T cells from blood. The origin of the receptors is a pool of human donors (malaria-infected and uninfected, not separated).

As to this clone: The TCRdb protein comes from a much larger clone and disagrees with this DNA's translation at residue 11, likely due to a read error; the protein given here is derived from the DNA. This chain connects TRDV1 to TRDJ1; D possibly uses TRDD2 or TRDD3 (7 bases each). V was pared by 0 bases and J by 0 bases, with 29 bases between. The CDR3 runs to 22 residues. Germline lookup yields CDR1 TSWWSYY and CDR2 QGS. The CDR3 coding sequence is TGTGCTCTTGGGGAACTCGTAGGGCTTACGAGTGGGGGACCTTCCTACACCGATAAACTCATCTTT. As protein: CALGELVGLTSGGPSYTDKLIF.

This clone was seen at least ten times. TCRdb records a much larger clone's protein for this DNA, with a difference at residue 16 that likely arises from a read error; the protein given is the translation of the DNA. CDR3 DNA: TGTGCTCTTGGGGCTCTTCCTCCTCCCTGGGGGATAGCAGCACAACACTTCTTT. Translated, it gives CALGALPPPWGIAAQHFF. V is TRDV1 and J is TRDJ2; 10 bases line up with TRDD3. The germline gives CDR1 TSWWSYY, CDR2 QGS. The CDR3 length is 18 residues.

The gene calls are TRDV1 and TRDJ1; the match to TRDD3 covers 9 bases. This CDR3 comprises 20 residues. The J segment lost 3 bases and the V segment lost 0 bases, leaving 17 bases of the junction unmatched. Germline V gene sequence: CDR1 TSWWSYY, CDR2 QGS. This CDR3 reads CALGELLSTGRGGIPDKLIF. As DNA, the CDR3 is TGTGCTCTTGGGGAACTATTATCTACAGGCCGGGGGGGGATACCCGATAAACTCATCTTT.

Comment on this clone: TCRdb's protein, taken from a much larger clone, differs from this DNA's translation at residue 6, likely owing to a read error; the protein displayed comes from the DNA. CDR3 in amino acids: CALGEPRAALLGTTASLTAQLFF. CDR3 in DNA: TGTGCTCTTGGGGAACCAAGGGCGGCGTTACTGGGGACCACCGCCAGTTTGACAGCACAACTCTTCTTT. The chain is built from TRDV1 and TRDJ2; 7 nucleotides align to TRDD3. Assignment of the J gene here rests on matching the DNA to germline, because TCRdb gives none. Germline V lookup: CDR1 TSWWSYY, CDR2 QGS. The CDR3 consists of 23 residues. Trimming removed 1 base from V and 1 base from J; junction bases left unmatched: 24.

In the case of this clone: A far larger clone is a single base away, which makes a read error likely. Other nucleotide sequences from this sample produce the same CDR3. The chain is built from TRDV1 and TRDJ1; 13 bases align to TRDD3. This CDR3 is 18 amino acids long. Germline trimming cut 3 bases from V and 3 bases from J; bases unmatched to any gene: 10. CDR1 TSWWSYY and CDR2 QGS come from the germline V gene. The CDR3 bases are TGTGCTCTTGGGGAGCGCTACAACTGGGGGATACGATCCGATAAACTCATCTTT. Protein product: CALGERYNWGIRSDKLIF.

Notes on this clone: This likely stems from a read error, as it lies one base from a far larger clone. Distinct nucleotide sequences in the sample also encode this CDR3. CDR3 residues: CALGERPTSLTGGYAAGYTDKLIF. Here the CDR3 DNA reads TGTGCTCTTGGGGAACGACCTACCTCGCTAACCGGGGGATACGCTGCCGGGTACACCGATAAACTCATCTTT. This chain connects TRDV1 to TRDJ1, with TRDD3 matching 10 bases. Germline V gene lookup returns CDR1 TSWWSYY and CDR2 QGS. J lost 0 bases, V lost 1 base, and 26 bases had no gene match. The CDR3 is made up of 24 amino acids.

The table lists this clone with a few counts. The protein TCRdb lists belongs to a much larger clone and differs from this DNA's translation at residue 9, which points to a read error; the protein shown is made from the DNA. The V call is TRDV1, the J call TRDJ1, with 8 bases that match TRDD3. The J gene is absent in TCRdb and was assigned here via DNA matching to germline. This CDR3 is 22 amino acids long. Germline V gene lookup returns CDR1 TSWWSYY and CDR2 QGS. V lost 0 bases and J lost 0; bases outside the gene matches: 21. The CDR3 DNA follows: TGTGCTCTTGGGGAACTAGCTTTCCACTGGGGACTGGGGGTCTCTAACACCGATAAACTCATCTTT. It yields the protein CALGELAFHWGLGVSNTDKLIF.

This clone occurred many times. Given a much more abundant clone one base away, this may be a read error. The same CDR3 also results from other DNA sequences found in this sample. This chain joins TRDV1 and TRDJ1; perhaps TRDD3 as D (5 bases). The J gene was missing in TCRdb and was found by matching the end of the DNA to germline. CDR3 length equals 15 residues. The germline CDR1 and CDR2 sequences are TSWWSYY and QGS. CDR3 sequence: CAKGRGTGSTDKLIF. The CDR3 DNA sequence: TGTGCCAAAGGGCGGGGAACAGGCTCCACCGATAAACTCATCTTT.

The table lists this clone with a few counts. For this DNA, TCRdb reports the protein of a much larger clone, which diverges at residue 7, most likely from a read error; the protein presented here is translated directly from the DNA. The V and J genes are TRDV1 and TRDJ1; 9 nucleotides line up with TRDD3. TCRdb gives no J gene; it was assigned here by matching the DNA to germline. The CDR3 is made up of 19 amino acids. Germline V gene data show CDR1 as TSWWSYY and CDR2 as QGS. Trimming at V came to 5 bases and at J to 0 bases, leaving 16 bases not matched to a gene. CDR3 amino acids: CALGTTERGYANHTDKLIF. The CDR3 nucleotides read TGTGCTCTTGGGACTACCGAGCGGGGATACGCCAATCACACCGATAAACTCATCTTT.

The table lists this clone with many counts. A far more abundant clone sits one base away, making this likely a read error. The sample carries other DNA sequences with the same CDR3. CDR3 protein: CALGELPSYMGGGHSYTDKLIF. The CDR3 DNA is TGTGCTCTTGGGGAACTACCTTCCTACATGGGTGGGGGTCATTCATACACCGATAAACTCATCTTT. The chain couples TRDV1 to TRDJ1; 9 bases align to TRDD2. As TCRdb names no J gene, one was assigned here on the basis of a DNA match to germline. CDR1 is TSWWSYY and CDR2 is QGS in the germline V gene. The CDR3 has 22 residues. J gave up 0 bases and V 0 bases, and 20 bases lay outside the gene matches.

The J gene is TRDJ1, the V gene TRDV1, with 9 bases that match TRDD3. CDR3 length: 24 residues. CDR1 and CDR2 from the germline V gene are TSWWSYY and QGS. The CDR3 is CAPGARNVIPEPGDTSGYTDKLIF. The CDR3 region has the DNA TGTGCCCCTGGGGCCCGAAACGTAATTCCTGAGCCGGGGGATACTAGTGGGTATACCGATAAACTCATCTTT.

This clone was seen only a few times. V gene TRDV1 combines with J gene TRDJ1, with 8 bases fitting TRDD3. This CDR3 is built from 16 residues. J gave up 7 bases and V 5 bases, and 15 bases lay outside the gene matches. CDR1 and CDR2 (germline): TSWWSYY, QGS. In DNA form, the CDR3 reads TGTGCTCTTGGGCTACGGTGGGGGATTATAAGGGGTAAACTCATCTTT. Protein: CALGLRWGIIRGKLIF.

A few counts support this clone. A far larger clone is off by one base, so a read error is likely. Within the sample, other DNA sequences also encode this same CDR3. The chain combines TRDV1 with TRDJ1; D possibly uses TRDD2 or TRDD3 (5 bases each). CDR1 TSWWSYY and CDR2 QGS come from the germline V gene. This CDR3 contains 19 residues. In DNA form, the CDR3 reads TGTGCTCTTGGTGAACTCAGGGCCTACCCGGGGAGAAAGGCCGATAAACTCATCTTT. Encoded protein: CALGELRAYPGRKADKLIF.

As regards this clone: TCRdb assigns this DNA the protein of a much larger clone, which departs from its translation at residue 14; this likely reflects a read error, and the protein shown comes from translating the DNA. The J gene is TRDJ1, the V gene TRDV1; D ambiguous. Germline V gene sequence: CDR1 TSWWSYY, CDR2 QGS. CDR3 length equals 16 residues. In DNA form, the CDR3 reads TGTGCTCTTGGGGAACTACTCCGGAATGACTCCGATAAACCCATCTTT. This sequence encodes CALGELLRNDSDKPIF.

This clone turned up a few times. For this DNA, TCRdb reports the protein of a much larger clone, which diverges at residue 15, most likely from a read error; the protein presented here is translated directly from the DNA. CDR3 loop: CALGARFPKLYWGIHTETDKLIF. Here the CDR3 DNA reads TGTGCTCTTGGGGCTCGATTCCCAAAATTATACTGGGGGATACACACCGAAACCGATAAACTCATCTTT. This chain uses TRDV1 with TRDJ1; TRDD3 matches 12 bases. The J gene was not available in TCRdb and was assigned here by matching the DNA to germline segments. This CDR3 has 23 amino acids. Trimming cost V 4 bases and J 2 bases; bases outside gene matches: 26. Germline CDR1 TSWWSYY, CDR2 QGS.

On this clone itself: The mismatch at residue 16 between this DNA's translation and the TCRdb protein of a much larger clone likely reflects a read error; the protein shown is translated from the DNA. The chain recombines TRDV2 with TRDJ3; 10 nucleotides agree with TRDD3. No J gene was available from TCRdb, and it was assigned here by a germline match of the DNA. Germline V lookup: CDR1 GEAIGNYY, CDR2 EKD. CDR3 size: 19 residues. The DNA of the CDR3 is TGTGCCTGTGACACCGTGGGGGGATACGCCTCCTGGGACACCCGACGGATGTTTTTC. Translating it yields CACDTVGGYASWDTRRMFF.

About this clone: The protein that TCRdb holds for this DNA derives from a much larger clone and differs from the translated DNA at residue 3, which likely indicates a read error; the protein shown here is translated from the DNA. This chain joins TRDV3 and TRDJ1; a possible D gene is TRDD3 (5 bases). The CDR3 contains 15 residues. Germline assignment: CDR1 TVYSNPD and CDR2 GDNSRS (reference sequence). Between the trimmed V and J ends, which lost 2 bases and 2 bases, there was a span of 18 bases. The CDR3 DNA reads TGTGCCTTTCCGGCGGGGACCAAGGGGACCGATAAACTCATCTTT. Amino acids: CAFPAGTKGTDKLIF.

This clone has a handful of counts. The translation of this DNA and the TCRdb protein of a much larger clone differ at residue 15, probably owing to a read error; the protein shown here is translated from the DNA. This chain uses TRDV1 with TRDJ1, with D possibly matching TRDD2 (5 bases). With 1 base removed from V and 3 bases from J, the gap between germline ends came to 27 bases. The CDR3 spans 20 residues. CDR1 is TSWWSYY and CDR2 is QGS in the germline V gene. CDR3 DNA: TGTGCTCTTGGGGAACCCTACCTCGTCCCAAACAGGGCGTACGCCGATAAACTCATCTTT. Protein: CALGEPYLVPNRAYADKLIF.

This clone was counted only a few times. TCRdb's protein, taken from a much larger clone, differs from this DNA's translation at residue 5, likely owing to a read error; the protein displayed comes from the DNA. The V gene is TRDV1, the J gene TRDJ1, with 10 bases that match TRDD3. TCRdb gives no J gene; it was assigned here by matching the DNA to germline. This CDR3 contains 17 residues. CDR1 and CDR2 (germline): TSWWSYY, QGS. V shed 7 bases and J 3 bases; nucleotides not matched to a gene: 14. CDR3 DNA: TGTGCTCTTGCGATTCTCCTACGGGGGATACGATCCGATAAACTCATCTTT. Protein: CALAILLRGIRSDKLIF.

As concerns this clone: The junction departs from the called germline gene at one end, perhaps through a read error. The chain uses TRDV1 and TRDJ1, with 13 nucleotides matching TRDD3. CDR3 length: 21 amino acids. The V gene's germline CDR1 is TSWWSYY and CDR2 QGS. The DNA of the CDR3 is TGCTCTGGGCTCCCATTAGGCCGTAGTACTGGGGGATACGGTACTACCGATAAACTCATCTTT. This codes for CSGLPLGRSTGGYGTTDKLIF.

V and J are TRDV1 and TRDJ1, with a possible D match to TRDD1 (5 bases). Matching the DNA to germline supplied the J gene, which TCRdb does not give. This CDR3 comprises 18 residues. The germline CDR1 and CDR2 sequences are TSWWSYY and QGS. Trimming removed 4 bases at V and 1 base at J, with 22 bases between. The DNA of the CDR3 is TGTGCTCTTGGGGGACCTCCCCTATTCGGAGAAATCACCGATAAACTCATCTTT. It is translated as CALGGPPLFGEITDKLIF.

This clone appeared a few times. TCRdb's listed protein matches a much larger clone and diverges from this DNA's translation at residue 10, likely through a read error; the protein shown comes from the DNA. The chain links TRDV2 to TRDJ1, with D perhaps TRDD3 (6 bases). Germline V gene sequence: CDR1 GEAIGNYY, CDR2 EKD. The CDR3 is 17 residues long. Trimming took 3 bases from V and 1 from J, leaving 20 bases between them. The CDR3 here is CACDPTGGRSSTDKLIF. For the CDR3, the DNA is TGTGCCTGTGACCCCACCGGGGGGAGGTCCTCCACCGATAAACTCATCTTT.

This clone was seen more than once but under ten times. TCRdb lists the protein of a much larger clone for this DNA, which differs at residue 10, so this is likely a read error; the protein given here is translated from the DNA itself. The V call is TRDV1, the J call TRDJ1; 8 nucleotides agree with TRDD2. The J gene comes from matching the DNA to germline here; TCRdb lacks it. The J segment lost 10 bases and the V segment lost 3 bases, leaving 19 bases of the junction unmatched. Germline V gene data show CDR1 as TSWWSYY and CDR2 as QGS. This CDR3 spans 17 amino acids. CDR3 region: CALGETSYLLQEGGLIF. CDR3 coding DNA: TGTGCTCTTGGGGAGACTTCCTACCTCCTGCAAGAAGGTGGACTCATCTTT.

This clone was counted between two and nine times. TCRdb pairs this DNA with a much larger clone's protein that differs at residue 7, likely a read error; the protein shown was translated from the DNA. V gene TRDV1 combines with J gene TRDJ1, with 7 bases identical to TRDD3. In the absence of a J gene in TCRdb, the DNA was matched to germline to assign it here. The CDR3 is 19 amino acids. Trimming at V came to 1 base and at J to 0 bases, leaving 14 bases not matched to a gene. Germline values: CDR1 TSWWSYY, CDR2 QGS. As DNA, the CDR3 is TGTGCTCTTGGGGAACCTATACTCCCCCTGGGGGTCGACACCGATAAACTCATCTTT. Amino acids: CALGEPILPLGVDTDKLIF.